The T cell receptor beta chain under discussion was sequenced for a study of siplizumab effects on memory and regulatory T cells. Assay: immunoSEQ multiplex PCR; the TCRdb copy retains only in-frame clones and omits some. Among about 87,000 clones listed, 85% to 90% were seen once. Study findings and constraints: The alloreactive clones that mapped to unstimulated subsets made up only a minor fraction. It was never confirmed that proliferating Tregs from siplizumab cultures were suppressive. Mappable alloreactive CD4+ clones averaged 68.8% Treg-derived with siplizumab versus 26.9% in controls. Memory T cells appeared less diverse than naive cells, which seemed to contribute substantially to alloresponse.

On this clone: Its antigen is as yet unknown.

In germline, CDR1 is MNHNS, CDR2 SASEGT. Trimming took off 2 bases at V and 5 bases at J, with 9 bases between the two ends. This CDR3 has 14 amino acids. The chain employs TRBV6-1 and TRBJ2-2; possible D gene TRBD2, 5 bases. This clonotype was obtained from a human donor in good health. Sequenced: CD4+ T cells sorted from blood. The CDR3 sequence is CASSELALTGELFF. CDR3 in DNA: TGTGCCAGCAGTGAACTAGCTTTGACCGGGGAGCTGTTTTTT.